This TCR beta chain was retrieved from a study of blood T cell repertoires in COVID-19. Study context: Nucleic acid was either cDNA or gDNA, and it came from T cells, B-cell-depleted T cells, or PBMCs.

Trimming left V 2 bases short and J 8 bases short, with 19 bases between. Germline-derived CDR1 and CDR2 are SEHNR and FQNEAQ (reference sequence). The CDR3 consists of 17 residues. Method: immunoSEQ multiplex PCR; TCRdb's copy keeps in-frame clones and lacks some. Of hundreds of thousands of clones detected, under 95% appear once; the ten largest clones hold 2.6%. The study recruited people aged about 18 to 95 years across approximately 25 US areas. Cohorts were assigned according to the clinical history that participants reported. The chain employs TRBV7-9 and TRBJ1-6, with D possibly matching TRBD1 (5 bases). Sequenced sample: PBMCs or T cells enriched from blood (not recorded which). The clonotype originates from a man in his sixties who had recovered from COVID-19. This CDR3 reads CASSLLLAQGRDSPLHF. DNA for the CDR3: TGTGCCAGCAGCTTATTATTGGCCCAGGGTAGGGATTCACCCCTCCACTTT.